This TCR beta chain was found in a study of T cells in Graves' hyperthyroidism and ophthalmopathy. This clonotype came up many times. What it recognizes is unknown. What was amplified from RNA transcripts were TCR beta CDR3 regions. TCR CDR3 regions were first amplified by RT-PCR with HTBI primers. Using its own MiXCR run on the multiplex PCR reads, TCRdb lists one record per CDR3 protein. The sample carries 350,000 or so distinct CDR3 sequences, 17% recorded once. Study conclusions and caveats: Ophthalmopathy, as predicted by the model, came a median around 6 months after the prediction.

This sequence originates from a woman aged 25-40 years with Graves' hyperthyroidism that later progressed to Graves' ophthalmopathy. Sample: blood.

CDR3 nucleotide sequence: TGCAGTGCTAGTTCGGCTAGCGGGATCTACGAGCAGTACTTC. Encoded protein: CSASSASGIYEQYF. The chain links TRBV20-1 to TRBJ2-7, with 9 bases matching TRBD2. V lost 3 bases and J lost 3; bases outside the gene matches: 6. CDR1 and CDR2 (germline): DFQATT, SNEGSKA (reference sequence). CDR3 size: 14 residues.